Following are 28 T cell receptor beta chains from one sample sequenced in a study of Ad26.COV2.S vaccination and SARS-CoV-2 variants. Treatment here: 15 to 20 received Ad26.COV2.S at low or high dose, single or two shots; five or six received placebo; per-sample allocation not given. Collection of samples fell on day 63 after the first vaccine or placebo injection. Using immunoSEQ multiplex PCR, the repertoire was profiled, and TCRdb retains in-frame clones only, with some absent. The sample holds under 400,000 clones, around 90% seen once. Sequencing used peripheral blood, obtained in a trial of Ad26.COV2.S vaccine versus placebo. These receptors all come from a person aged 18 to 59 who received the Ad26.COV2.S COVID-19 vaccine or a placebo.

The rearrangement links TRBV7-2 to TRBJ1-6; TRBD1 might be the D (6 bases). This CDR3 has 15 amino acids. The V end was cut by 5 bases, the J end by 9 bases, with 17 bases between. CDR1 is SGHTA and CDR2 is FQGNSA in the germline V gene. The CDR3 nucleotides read TGTGCCAGCAGCCCCCCGGGGGGCGCAGGTTCACCCCTCCACTTT. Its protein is CASSPPGGAGSPLHF.

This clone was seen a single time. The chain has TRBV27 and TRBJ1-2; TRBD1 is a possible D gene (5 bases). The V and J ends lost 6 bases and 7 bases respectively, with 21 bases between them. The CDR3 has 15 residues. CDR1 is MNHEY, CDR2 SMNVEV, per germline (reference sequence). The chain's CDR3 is CASSLIGVAGPGYTF. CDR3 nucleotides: TGTGCCAGCAGCCTTATAGGTGTGGCAGGGCCTGGCTACACCTTC.

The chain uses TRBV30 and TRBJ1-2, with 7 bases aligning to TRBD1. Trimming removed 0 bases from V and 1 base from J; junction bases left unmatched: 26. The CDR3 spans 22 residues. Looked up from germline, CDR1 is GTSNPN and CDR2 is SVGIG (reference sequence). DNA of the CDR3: TGTGCCTGGAGTGTACTCATCCGAACGGGGACAGCAAAGCCCGATCTTAACTATGGCTACACCTTC. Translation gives CAWSVLIRTGTAKPDLNYGYTF.

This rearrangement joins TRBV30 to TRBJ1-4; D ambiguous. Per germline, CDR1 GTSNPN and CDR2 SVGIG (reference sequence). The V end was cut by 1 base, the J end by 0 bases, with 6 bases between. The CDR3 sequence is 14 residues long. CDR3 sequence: CAWSGDPTNEKLFF. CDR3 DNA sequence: TGTGCCTGGAGTGGAGACCCAACTAATGAAAAACTGTTTTTT. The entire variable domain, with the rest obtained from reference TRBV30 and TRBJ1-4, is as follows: SQTIHQWPATLVQPVGSPLSLECTVEGTSNPNLYWYRQAAGRGLQLLFYSVGIGQISSEVPQNLSASRPQDRQFILSSKKLLLSDSGFYLCAWSGDPTNEKLFFGSGTQLSVL.

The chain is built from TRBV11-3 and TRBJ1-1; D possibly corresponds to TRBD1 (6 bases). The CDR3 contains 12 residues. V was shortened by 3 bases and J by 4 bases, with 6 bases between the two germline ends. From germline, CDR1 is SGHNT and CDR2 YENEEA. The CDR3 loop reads CASSLGATEAFF. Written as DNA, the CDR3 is TGTGCCAGCAGCTTGGGGGCCACTGAAGCTTTCTTT.

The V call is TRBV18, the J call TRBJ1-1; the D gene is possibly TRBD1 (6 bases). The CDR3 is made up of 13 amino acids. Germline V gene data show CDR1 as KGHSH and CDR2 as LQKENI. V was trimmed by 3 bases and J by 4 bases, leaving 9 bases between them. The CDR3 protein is CASSPLGGTEAFF. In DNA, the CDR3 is TGTGCCAGCTCACCTTTAGGGGGCACTGAAGCTTTCTTT.

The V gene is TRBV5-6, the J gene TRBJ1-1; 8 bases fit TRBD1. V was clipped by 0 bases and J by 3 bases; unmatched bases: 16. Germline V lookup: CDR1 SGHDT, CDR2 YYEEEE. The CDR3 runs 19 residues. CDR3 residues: CASSLVYGVHRGKDTEAFF. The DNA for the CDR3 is TGTGCCAGCAGCTTGGTATATGGGGTACACAGGGGGAAGGACACTGAAGCTTTCTTT.

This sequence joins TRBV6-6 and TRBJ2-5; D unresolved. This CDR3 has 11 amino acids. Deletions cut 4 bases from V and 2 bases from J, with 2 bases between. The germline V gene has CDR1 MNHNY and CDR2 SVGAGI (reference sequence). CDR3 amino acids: CASSFQETQYF. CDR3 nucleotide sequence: TGTGCCAGCAGTTTTCAAGAGACCCAGTACTTC.

The DNA of the CDR3 is TGTGCCAGCAGCAACCAGTTAAAGCAGTACTTC. The encoded protein is CASSNQLKQYF. This rearrangement joins TRBV12-3 or TRBV12-4 to TRBJ2-7; D is undetermined. Trimming shortened V by 6 bases and J by 8 bases, and 11 bases separated the two germline ends. CDR3 length equals 11 residues.

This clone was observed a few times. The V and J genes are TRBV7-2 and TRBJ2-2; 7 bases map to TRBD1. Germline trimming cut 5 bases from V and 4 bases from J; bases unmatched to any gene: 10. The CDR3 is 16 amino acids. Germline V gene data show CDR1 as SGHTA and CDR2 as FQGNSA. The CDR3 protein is CASSTRQGWGTGELFF. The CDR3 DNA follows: TGTGCCAGCAGCACCCGACAGGGTTGGGGCACCGGGGAGCTGTTTTTT.

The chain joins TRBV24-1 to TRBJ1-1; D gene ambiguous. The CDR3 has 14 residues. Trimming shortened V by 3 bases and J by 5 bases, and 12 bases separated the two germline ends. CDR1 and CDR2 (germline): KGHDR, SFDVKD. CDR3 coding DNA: TGTGCCACCAGTGATGCGGAAAGGAGTACTGAAGCTTTCTTT. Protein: CATSDAERSTEAFF.

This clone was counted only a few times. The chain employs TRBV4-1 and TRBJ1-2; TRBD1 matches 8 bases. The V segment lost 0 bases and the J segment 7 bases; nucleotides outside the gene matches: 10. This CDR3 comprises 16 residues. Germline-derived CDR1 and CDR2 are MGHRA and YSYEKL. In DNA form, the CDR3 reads TGCGCCAGCAGCCAAGATCCAGGACAGGGAAGCCGTGGCTACACCTTC. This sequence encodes CASSQDPGQGSRGYTF.

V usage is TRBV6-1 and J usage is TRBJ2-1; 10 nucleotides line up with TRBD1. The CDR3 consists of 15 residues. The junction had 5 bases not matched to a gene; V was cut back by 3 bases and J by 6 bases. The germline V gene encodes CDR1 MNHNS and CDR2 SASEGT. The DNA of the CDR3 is TGTGCCAGCAGTGATCGAGACAGGGGGCTCAATGAGCAGTTCTTC. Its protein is CASSDRDRGLNEQFF.

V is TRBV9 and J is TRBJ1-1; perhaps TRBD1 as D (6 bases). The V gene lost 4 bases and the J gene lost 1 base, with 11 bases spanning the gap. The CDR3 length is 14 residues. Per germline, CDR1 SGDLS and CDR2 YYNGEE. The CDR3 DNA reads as TGTGCCAGCAGCCCACGACAGGAGAACACTGAAGCTTTCTTT. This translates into CASSPRQENTEAFF.

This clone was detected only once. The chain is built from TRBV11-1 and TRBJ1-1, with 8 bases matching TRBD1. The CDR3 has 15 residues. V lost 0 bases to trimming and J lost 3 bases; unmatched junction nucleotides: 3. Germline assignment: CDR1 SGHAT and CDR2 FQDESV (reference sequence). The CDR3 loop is CASSLAGTGYTEAFF. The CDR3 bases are TGTGCCAGCAGCTTAGCAGGGACAGGTTACACTGAAGCTTTCTTT.

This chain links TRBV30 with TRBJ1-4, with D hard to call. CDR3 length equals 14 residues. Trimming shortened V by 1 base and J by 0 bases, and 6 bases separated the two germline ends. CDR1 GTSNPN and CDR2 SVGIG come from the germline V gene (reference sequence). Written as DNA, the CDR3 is TGTGCCTGGAGTGCTGGGACAACTAATGAAAAACTGTTTTTT. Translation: CAWSAGTTNEKLFF.

The CDR3 DNA is TGTGCCAGCAGACCTTCCGGACAGGGATGGAATGAAAAACTGTTTTTT. Residues: CASRPSGQGWNEKLFF. The chain is built from TRBV6-6 and TRBJ1-4; the match to TRBD1 covers 8 bases. Germline V gene data show CDR1 as MNHNY and CDR2 as SVGAGI (reference sequence). J lost 5 bases, V lost 6 bases, and 11 bases had no gene match. There are 16 residues in the CDR3.

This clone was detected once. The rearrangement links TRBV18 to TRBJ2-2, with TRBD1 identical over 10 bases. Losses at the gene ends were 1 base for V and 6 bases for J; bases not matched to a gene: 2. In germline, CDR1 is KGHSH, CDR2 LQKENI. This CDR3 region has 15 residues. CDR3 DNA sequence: TGTGCCAGCTCACCACTCGGACAGGGGGCCGGGGAGCTGTTTTTT. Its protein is CASSPLGQGAGELFF.

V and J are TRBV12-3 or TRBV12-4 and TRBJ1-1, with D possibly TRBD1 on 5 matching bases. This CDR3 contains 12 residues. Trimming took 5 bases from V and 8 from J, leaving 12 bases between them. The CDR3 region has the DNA TGTGCCAGCAGTCCGGGGGGGGTCGAAGCTTTCTTT. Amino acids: CASSPGGVEAFF.

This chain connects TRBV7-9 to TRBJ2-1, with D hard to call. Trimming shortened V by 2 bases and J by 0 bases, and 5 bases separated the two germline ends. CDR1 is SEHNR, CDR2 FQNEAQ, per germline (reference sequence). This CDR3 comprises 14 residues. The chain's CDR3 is CASSLLTSYNEQFF. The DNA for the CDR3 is TGTGCCAGCAGCTTACTGACCTCCTACAATGAGCAGTTCTTC.

The CDR3 DNA sequence: TGCGCCAGCAGCCAAGATACGGTGCCCTACGAGCAGTACTTC. The encoded protein is CASSQDTVPYEQYF. The rearrangement links TRBV4-3 to TRBJ2-7; D is unclear. CDR1 and CDR2 (germline): LGHNA, YSLEER. The CDR3 spans 14 residues. The V and J ends lost 0 bases and 2 bases respectively, with 8 bases between them.

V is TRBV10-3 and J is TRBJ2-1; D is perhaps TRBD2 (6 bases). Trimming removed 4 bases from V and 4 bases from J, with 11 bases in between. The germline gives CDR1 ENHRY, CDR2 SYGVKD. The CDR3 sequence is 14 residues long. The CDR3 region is CAISASGLYNEQFF. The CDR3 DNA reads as TGTGCCATCAGTGCGTCGGGACTTTACAATGAGCAGTTCTTC.

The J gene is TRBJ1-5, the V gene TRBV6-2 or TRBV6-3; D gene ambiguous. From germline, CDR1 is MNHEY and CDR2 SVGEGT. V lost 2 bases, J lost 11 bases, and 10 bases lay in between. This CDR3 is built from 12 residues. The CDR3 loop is CASSYETGAQHF. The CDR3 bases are TGTGCCAGCAGTTACGAGACGGGTGCCCAGCATTTT.

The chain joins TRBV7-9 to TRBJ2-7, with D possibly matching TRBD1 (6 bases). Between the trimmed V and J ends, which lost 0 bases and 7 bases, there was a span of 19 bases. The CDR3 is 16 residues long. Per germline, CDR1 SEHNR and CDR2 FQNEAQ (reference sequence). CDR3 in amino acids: CASSLAATGIPREQYF. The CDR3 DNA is TGTGCCAGCAGCTTAGCGGCTACAGGGATCCCCAGGGAGCAGTACTTC.

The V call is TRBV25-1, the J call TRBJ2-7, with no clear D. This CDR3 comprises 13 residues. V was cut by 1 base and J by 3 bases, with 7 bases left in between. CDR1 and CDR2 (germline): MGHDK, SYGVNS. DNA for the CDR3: TGTGCCAGCAGTGAATTGGGTGACTACGAGCAGTACTTC. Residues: CASSELGDYEQYF.

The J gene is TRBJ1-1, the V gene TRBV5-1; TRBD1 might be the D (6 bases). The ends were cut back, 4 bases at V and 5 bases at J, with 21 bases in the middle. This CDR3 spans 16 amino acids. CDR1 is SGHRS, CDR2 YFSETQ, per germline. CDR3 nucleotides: TGCGCCAGCAGCCGGGAAGGGGGTCCTGTTGTTACTGAAGCTTTCTTT. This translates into CASSREGGPVVTEAFF.

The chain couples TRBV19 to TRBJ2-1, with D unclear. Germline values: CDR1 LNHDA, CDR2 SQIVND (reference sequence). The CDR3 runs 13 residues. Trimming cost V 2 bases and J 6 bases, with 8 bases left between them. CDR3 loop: CASSIRKVNEQFF. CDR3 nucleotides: TGTGCCAGTAGTATAAGAAAGGTCAATGAGCAGTTCTTC. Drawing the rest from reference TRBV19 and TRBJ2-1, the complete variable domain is DGGITQSPKYLFRKEGQNVTLSCEQNLNHDAMYWYRQDPGQGLRLIYYSQIVNDFQKGDIAEGYSVSREKKESFPLTVTSAQKNPTAFYLCASSIRKVNEQFFGPGTRLTVL.

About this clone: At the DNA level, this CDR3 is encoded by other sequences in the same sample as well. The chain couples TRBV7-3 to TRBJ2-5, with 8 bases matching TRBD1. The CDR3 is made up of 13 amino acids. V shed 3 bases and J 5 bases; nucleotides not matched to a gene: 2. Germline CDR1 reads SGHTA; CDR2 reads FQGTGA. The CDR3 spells CASSLNRGETQYF. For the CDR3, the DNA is TGTGCCAGCAGCTTGAACAGGGGGGAGACCCAGTACTTC.